One sample yielded the 4 T cell receptor beta chains listed below, sequenced in a study of blood T cell repertoires in COVID-19. Assay used: immunoSEQ multiplex PCR; TCRdb lists only in-frame clones, some missing. This sample has 290,000 or so clones, with roughly nine tenths found just once. The sequencing sample was made of peripheral blood. These receptors were collected from a man in his late teens or twenties with active or convalescent COVID-19.

Written as DNA, the CDR3 is TGTGCCAGCAGCCGGGGGTTCGAGCTCTATGGCTACACCTTC. This codes for CASSRGFELYGYTF. The chain has TRBV28 and TRBJ1-2; TRBD1 is a possible D gene (5 bases). This CDR3 has 14 amino acids. CDR1 is MDHEN and CDR2 is SYDVKM in the germline V gene. V was pared by 6 bases and J by 4 bases, with 15 bases between.

This clone appeared once. V and J are TRBV27 and TRBJ2-5, with a possible D match to TRBD2 (7 bases). Germline CDR1 MNHEY, CDR2 SMNVEV (reference sequence). The CDR3 is 20 amino acids. V was pared by 5 bases and J by 2 bases, with 30 bases between. CDR3 amino acids: CASSPYGRGGLPGYQETQYF. The CDR3 DNA sequence: TGTGCCAGCAGTCCCTACGGGCGCGGGGGCCTGCCGGGGTATCAAGAGACCCAGTACTTC.

The chain links TRBV27 to TRBJ2-3; tentatively, D is TRBD1 (6 bases). The CDR3 has 15 amino acids. Germline values: CDR1 MNHEY, CDR2 SMNVEV (reference sequence). Trimming shortened V by 10 bases and J by 3 bases, and 20 bases separated the two germline ends. The chain's CDR3 is CATQDRPGITDTQYF. Written as DNA, the CDR3 is TGTGCCACCCAAGACAGGCCTGGGATTACAGATACGCAGTATTTT.

J is TRBJ1-6 and V is TRBV5-1; 8 bases are a match to TRBD1. Trimming at V came to 2 bases and at J to 5 bases, leaving 3 bases not matched to a gene. CDR3 length: 15 residues. In germline, CDR1 is SGHRS, CDR2 YFSETQ. CDR3 in DNA: TGCGCCAGCAGCTTTCAGGGGGCCGATAATTCACCCCTCCACTTT. It encodes CASSFQGADNSPLHF. The full variable domain, in which reference TRBV5-1 and TRBJ1-6 provide the parts outside the CDR3, is KAGVTQTPRYLIKTRGQQVTLSCSPISGHRSVSWYQQTPGQGLQFLFEYFSETQRNKGNFPGRFSGRQFSNSRSEMNVSTLELGDSALYLCASSFQGADNSPLHFGNGTRLTVT.